This T cell receptor beta chain was identified in a study of regulatory T cells in long-lasting Graves disease. As to time point: persistent/refractory GD, antithyroid drugs over 5 years with positive TRAb. From RNA extracted from PBMCs, the TCR library was made. Nine milliliters of peripheral blood were taken and placed in EDTA tubes. Building of the TCR beta libraries involved iRepertoire HTBI primers and Arm-PCR of CDR3 regions. TCRdb redid the calling of the multiplex PCR reads with MiXCR, one entry per CDR3 protein. The top ten hold 13% to 15% of the sample, which has about 430,000 distinct CDR3 sequences, 21% seen once. This clonotype appeared many times. The sequencing used peripheral blood mononuclear cells (PBMCs), collected when the disease was refractory, from a patient treated with antithyroid drugs. The TCR comes from a female donor with Graves disease.

The CDR3 bases are TGTGCCAGCAGTGGACAGGGCGGGTACACTGAAGCTTTCTTT. Its translation: CASSGQGGYTEAFF. The chain couples TRBV6-1 to TRBJ1-1; 7 nucleotides line up with TRBD1. The germline V gene encodes CDR1 MNHNS and CDR2 SASEGT. The CDR3 has 14 amino acids. Trimming removed 4 bases from V and 3 bases from J; junction bases left unmatched: 5.